Included here is one T cell receptor beta chain sequence, with context. Germline V gene lookup returns CDR1 SQVTM and CDR2 ANQGSEA. Trimming cost V 4 bases and J 3 bases, with 7 bases left between them. This CDR3 is built from 12 residues. These data belong to a study of blood T cell repertoires in COVID-19. Profiling relied on immunoSEQ multiplex PCR, and the TCRdb table lists in-frame clones only, not all of them. Among 150,000 to 200,000 clones listed, 82% were seen once. The specimen was peripheral blood. The rearrangement uses TRBV29-1 and TRBJ1-5, with D possibly TRBD1 on 5 matching bases. The TCR originated in a woman aged 25-40 years with acute or convalescent COVID-19. As DNA, the CDR3 is TGCAGCGTTGGACAGCCCAATCAGCCCCAGCATTTT. This codes for CSVGQPNQPQHF.